One and the same sample provided the 26 T cell receptor beta chains below, sequenced in a study of blood T cell repertoires in COVID-19. Sequencing was performed with immunoSEQ multiplex PCR; in TCRdb, only in-frame clones are kept and a portion is missing. Among around 60,000 clones, around four fifths were seen once, and the ten largest hold about 16%. Sequencing used peripheral blood. These receptors all stem from a man older than 75 with acute or convalescent COVID-19.

The V and J genes are TRBV11-3 and TRBJ2-7, with 7 positions matching TRBD2. The length of the CDR3 is 14 residues. Per the germline V gene, CDR1 is SGHNT and CDR2 is YENEEA. The V gene end was trimmed by 5 bases and the J gene end by 1 base; junction bases not matched to a gene: 5. The DNA of the CDR3 is TGTGCCAGCAGCGCCTACGGGGGGTCCTACGAGCAGTACTTC. It yields the protein CASSAYGGSYEQYF.

This clone was recorded only once. The V gene is TRBV27, the J gene TRBJ2-3; D ambiguous. Per the germline V gene, CDR1 is MNHEY and CDR2 is SMNVEV (reference sequence). The CDR3 has 14 amino acids. V dropped 6 bases and J dropped 9 bases, with 19 bases sitting between them. The CDR3 DNA reads TGTGCCAGCAGCCCCCACGACTCCTCTGGGACGCAGTATTTT. Its protein is CASSPHDSSGTQYF.

The chain carries TRBV6-1 and TRBJ2-5, with 9 positions matching TRBD2. This CDR3 region has 15 residues. J lost 5 bases, V lost 2 bases, and 6 bases had no gene match. The germline CDR1 and CDR2 sequences are MNHNS and SASEGT. In DNA form, the CDR3 reads TGTGCCAGCAGTGAAACGAGCGGGGGGCGCGAGACCCAGTACTTC. Residues: CASSETSGGRETQYF.

The V call is TRBV5-8, the J call TRBJ1-5; the D is unclear. This CDR3 has 12 amino acids. Germline V CDR1 and CDR2: SGHTS, YDEGEE. Trimming cost V 2 bases and J 4 bases, with 4 bases left between them. CDR3 DNA sequence: TGTGCCAGCAGCTTCCTAAATCAGCCCCAGCATTTT. This translates into CASSFLNQPQHF.

The chain is built from TRBV7-9 and TRBJ1-1, with D unclear. Deletions cut 3 bases from V and 1 base from J, with 6 bases between. CDR1 and CDR2 (germline): SEHNR, FQNEAQ (reference sequence). The CDR3 runs 13 residues. The DNA of the CDR3 is TGTGCCAGCAGCTTGCACAAGAACACTGAAGCTTTCTTT. It translates to CASSLHKNTEAFF.

The chain couples TRBV21-1 to TRBJ1-2; the table's D call TRBD1 went unverified against the DNA. TRBV21-1 is a pseudogene. This CDR3 spans 13 amino acids. Here the CDR3 DNA reads TGTGCCAGCAGCCCCCCCAGGGAATATGGCTACACCTTC. Its translation is CASSPPREYGYTF.

The chain joins TRBV5-8 to TRBJ1-1; 9 positions agree with TRBD1. Losses at the gene ends were 3 bases for V and 2 bases for J; bases not matched to a gene: 14. Germline V gene sequence: CDR1 SGHTS, CDR2 YDEGEE. The CDR3 has 18 residues. The CDR3 sequence: CASSWRIQGASPNTEAFF. CDR3 bases: TGTGCCAGCAGCTGGAGGATACAGGGGGCCTCCCCCAACACTGAAGCTTTCTTT.

This sequence joins TRBV28 and TRBJ1-3; tentatively, D is TRBD1 (5 bases). V lost 5 bases and J 5 bases, leaving 13 bases between the germline ends. CDR3 length: 14 amino acids. From germline, CDR1 is MDHEN and CDR2 SYDVKM. DNA for the CDR3: TGTGCCAGCAGTACCCCAGGGTTGCGAAACACCATATATTTT. This translates into CASSTPGLRNTIYF.

V gene TRBV27 combines with J gene TRBJ1-4, with 9 bases that match TRBD1. With V trimmed by 6 bases and J by 8 bases, 10 bases remained unmatched. The CDR3 spans 15 residues. CDR1 is MNHEY, CDR2 SMNVEV, per germline (reference sequence). The CDR3 DNA sequence: TGTGCCAGCAGCCCTCGGGACAGGGTAGGGGAAAAACTGTTTTTT. This sequence encodes CASSPRDRVGEKLFF.

For the CDR3, the DNA is TGTGCCAGCAGCCAACTACGGAGTTACGAAAAACTGTTTTTT. Amino acid sequence: CASSQLRSYEKLFF. The genes are TRBV11-2 and TRBJ1-4; D gene ambiguous. V was trimmed by 5 bases and J by 8 bases, leaving 15 bases between them. The CDR3 spans 14 residues. Per germline, CDR1 SGHAT and CDR2 FQNNGV.

The chain has TRBV7-6 and TRBJ2-2; D gene ambiguous. The CDR3 is made up of 16 amino acids. Between the trimmed V and J ends, which lost 2 bases and 4 bases, there was a span of 14 bases. CDR1 and CDR2 from the germline V gene are SGHVS and FNYEAQ. This CDR3 reads CASSLTALSATGELFF. The CDR3 nucleotides read TGTGCCAGCAGCTTAACAGCCCTCAGTGCCACCGGGGAGCTGTTTTTT.

The J gene is TRBJ1-3, the V gene TRBV12-3 or TRBV12-4; no clear D gene. V was cut by 6 bases and J by 4 bases, with 10 bases left in between. The CDR3 length is 13 residues. CDR3 in DNA: TGTGCCAGCAGCCTCGAGGCGGGAAACACCATATATTTT. Its translation: CASSLEAGNTIYF.

This chain joins TRBV5-1 and TRBJ2-7; 11 bases agree with TRBD2. Germline loops: CDR1 SGHRS, CDR2 YFSETQ. This CDR3 is 15 amino acids long. With V trimmed by 4 bases and J by 5 bases, 8 bases remained unmatched. This CDR3 is CASSPLTSGVHEQYF. CDR3 DNA: TGCGCCAGCAGCCCTTTGACTAGCGGGGTCCACGAGCAGTACTTC.

This clone was counted a few times. V is TRBV11-2 and J is TRBJ2-1; 9 nucleotides match TRBD2. Per germline, CDR1 SGHAT and CDR2 FQNNGV. V trimming: 4 bases; J trimming: 6 bases; junction bases outside the gene matches: 10. The CDR3 length is 16 residues. In nucleotides, the CDR3 is TGTGCCAGCAGCTCCGTTGTGACTAGCGGATTCAATGAGCAGTTCTTC. Translated, it gives CASSSVVTSGFNEQFF.

The genes are TRBV6-5 and TRBJ1-5; D is undetermined. CDR1 is MNHEY and CDR2 is SVGAGI in the germline V gene. The CDR3 consists of 14 residues. Trimming cost V 2 bases and J 3 bases, with 8 bases left between them. CDR3 sequence (DNA): TGTGCCAGCAGTTACAGAGGGATCAATCAGCCCCAGCATTTT. This sequence encodes CASSYRGINQPQHF.

V gene TRBV28 combines with J gene TRBJ1-6, with D maybe TRBD1 (6 bases). The CDR3 covers 12 residues. Germline V gene lookup returns CDR1 MDHEN and CDR2 SYDVKM. The germline V and J ends were trimmed by 6 bases and 15 bases, with 15 bases remaining between them. The CDR3 loop is CASRGDTIILHF. As DNA, the CDR3 is TGTGCCAGCAGGGGGGACACGATCATCCTCCACTTT.

V is TRBV21-1 and J is TRBJ2-5; TRBD2, the table's D call, lacks a check against the DNA. TRBV21-1 is a known pseudogene. The CDR3 runs to 17 residues. The CDR3: CASSKGRWAFYQETQYF. Here the CDR3 DNA reads TGTGCCAGCAGCAAAGGGAGGTGGGCATTTTACCAAGAGACCCAGTACTTC.

The chain is built from TRBV6-5 and TRBJ1-4; D is uncertain. V was shortened by 6 bases and J by 4 bases, with 9 bases between the two germline ends. The CDR3 totals 13 residues. Germline V gives CDR1 MNHEY, CDR2 SVGAGI. The CDR3 region is CASRNQINEKLFF. The CDR3 nucleotides read TGTGCCAGCAGGAACCAGATTAATGAAAAACTGTTTTTT.

V is TRBV5-1 and J is TRBJ2-5; 12 bases align to TRBD2. CDR1 SGHRS and CDR2 YFSETQ come from the germline V gene. CDR3 length: 18 amino acids. The V segment lost 2 bases and the J segment 4 bases; nucleotides outside the gene matches: 12. This chain's CDR3 is CASSFRSSGGALRETQYF. In DNA, the CDR3 is TGCGCCAGCAGCTTTAGGTCTAGCGGGGGGGCCTTGAGAGAGACCCAGTACTTC.

The chain couples TRBV29-1 to TRBJ1-1; no definite D call. V was pared by 6 bases and J by 0 bases, with 11 bases between. The length of the CDR3 is 13 residues. CDR1 is SQVTM, CDR2 ANQGSEA, per germline. Written as DNA, the CDR3 is TGCAGCGTCGAGACACCAATGAACACTGAAGCTTTCTTT. This gives the protein CSVETPMNTEAFF. Complete variable domain (other parts from reference TRBV29-1 and TRBJ1-1): SAVISQKPSRDICQRGTSLTIQCQVDSQVTMMFWYRQQPGQSLTLIATANQGSEATYESGFVIDKFPISRPNLTFSTLTVSNMSPEDSSIYLCSVETPMNTEAFFGQGTRLTVV.

This clone was detected once. The rearrangement joins TRBV6-6 to TRBJ2-7; 10 bases agree with TRBD1. The germline V gene has CDR1 MNHNY and CDR2 SVGAGI (reference sequence). This CDR3 is built from 14 residues. The J segment lost 6 bases and the V segment lost 1 base, leaving 3 bases of the junction unmatched. This chain's CDR3 is CASSYWGQGSEQYF. The CDR3 DNA sequence: TGTGCCAGCAGTTACTGGGGACAGGGGAGCGAGCAGTACTTC.

The rearrangement links TRBV4-1 to TRBJ2-1; D not certain. V was pared by 0 bases and J by 5 bases, with 5 bases between. The CDR3 spans 13 residues. CDR1 is MGHRA and CDR2 is YSYEKL in the germline V gene. The CDR3 bases are TGCGCCAGCAGCCAAGATCGGGACAATGAGCAGTTCTTC. Encoded protein: CASSQDRDNEQFF.

The rearrangement joins TRBV11-2 to TRBJ2-7; TRBD1 matches at 9 bases. The CDR3 is 16 residues long. Germline V gene data show CDR1 as SGHAT and CDR2 as FQNNGV. Trimming took 5 bases from V and 3 from J; bases not matched to a gene: 11. The CDR3 sequence: CASSPSSRTGVYEQYF. The CDR3 DNA is TGTGCCAGCAGCCCCAGTTCAAGGACAGGGGTCTACGAGCAGTACTTC.

This clone was recorded a few times. The rearrangement uses TRBV5-3 and TRBJ2-3; D possibly corresponds to TRBD2 (7 bases). TRBV5-3 is annotated as an ORF whose role is uncertain. V was pared by 7 bases and J by 5 bases, with 23 bases between. This CDR3 is built from 16 residues. CDR3 nucleotide sequence: TGTGCCAGATGGGAGGGGGGCCCCACAAGCGGAGATACGCAGTATTTT. The encoded protein is CARWEGGPTSGDTQYF.

The chain is built from TRBV27 and TRBJ2-4; 7 bases match TRBD1. Germline assignment: CDR1 MNHEY and CDR2 SMNVEV (reference sequence). The CDR3 is made up of 13 amino acids. With V trimmed by 10 bases and J by 3 bases, 6 bases remained unmatched. The CDR3 DNA follows: TGTGCCACCCGTCGGACAGGCAAAAACATTCAGTACTTC. This encodes CATRRTGKNIQYF.

The chain employs TRBV30 and TRBJ2-1; 7 nucleotides agree with TRBD1. The ends lost 1 base at V and 6 bases at J; junction bases unmatched: 3. Per germline, CDR1 GTSNPN and CDR2 SVGIG (reference sequence). There are 13 residues in the CDR3. DNA for the CDR3: TGTGCCTGGAGTGCCGGACAGGTCAATGAGCAGTTCTTC. Amino acid sequence: CAWSAGQVNEQFF.